The 18 T cell receptor beta chains in this list originate from one sample, sequenced in a study of liver allograft versus peripheral blood T cells. As for the study in general: Transplanted livers held T cell receptor repertoires, and these were compared with repertoires in recipients' peripheral blood.

Each CDR3 protein gets one entry after TCRdb re-called the reads with MiXCR. The repertoire holds 15,000 to 20,000 distinct CDR3 sequences, with 22% as singletons. The receptor set was obtained from a human patient who had a liver transplant. Part of the T cell pool may stem from the graft donor.

This clonotype was seen more than once but under ten times. This chain links TRBV12-3 or TRBV12-4 with TRBJ2-7, with D possibly matching TRBD1 (6 bases). The CDR3 runs 17 residues. V lost 5 bases, J lost 0 bases, and 20 bases lay in between. CDR3 in amino acids: CASSGQSLRSSSYEQYF. The CDR3 coding sequence is TGTGCCAGCAGTGGACAGTCGCTGAGATCTAGCTCCTACGAGCAGTACTTC.

The rearrangement joins TRBV28 to TRBJ1-5; D not certain. Per germline, CDR1 MDHEN and CDR2 SYDVKM. V lost 2 bases to trimming and J lost 8 bases, with 7 bases between them. The CDR3 contains 12 residues. The CDR3, as DNA: TGTGCCAGCAGTTTAGTGGGAGAGCCCCAGCATTTT. It yields the protein CASSLVGEPQHF.

This clonotype showed up just once. V usage is TRBV12-3 or TRBV12-4 and J usage is TRBJ1-1; no clear D gene. The CDR3 contains 11 residues. V lost 7 bases and J 8 bases, leaving 11 bases between the germline ends. The CDR3, as DNA: TGTGCCAGCACCTCCTTGGAAGAAGCTTTCTTT. It yields the protein CASTSLEEAFF.

Remarks on this clonotype: A much more abundant neighbour one base away suggests this may be a read error. The V call is TRBV19, the J call TRBJ2-1; 11 bases align to TRBD2. CDR1 is LNHDA and CDR2 is SQIVND in the germline V gene (reference sequence). The CDR3 extends over 15 amino acids. J was trimmed by 10 bases and V by 7 bases; bases with no gene match: 12. CDR3 sequence (DNA): TGTGCCAGTACTTTGGGAGGACTAGCGGGCAAGGAGCAGTTCTTC. Protein sequence: CASTLGGLAGKEQFF.

The chain has TRBV5-1 and TRBJ2-6, with TRBD2 identical over 15 bases. V dropped 4 bases and J dropped 0; count of bases not matched to a gene: 2. The CDR3 consists of 18 residues. Germline assignment: CDR1 SGHRS and CDR2 YFSETQ. The CDR3 DNA reads TGCGCCAGCAGCAAGGGACTAGCGGGAGGCTCTGGGGCCAACGTCCTGACTTTC. Its translation: CASSKGLAGGSGANVLTF.

Comments on this clonotype: A clone one base away is much larger, so this may be a read error. The chain is built from TRBV6-1 and TRBJ1-1; tentatively, D is TRBD1 (6 bases). With 7 bases removed from V and 1 base from J, the gap between germline ends came to 10 bases. The germline CDR1 and CDR2 sequences are MNHNS and SASEGT. CDR3 length equals 13 residues. The CDR3 bases are TGTGCCAGCATTCTACAGGGGAACACTGAAGCTTTCTTT. Its translation is CASILQGNTEAFF.

This clonotype was counted at least ten times. The genes are TRBV7-9 and TRBJ1-4; D remains ambiguous. Germline V lookup: CDR1 SEHNR, CDR2 FQNEAQ (reference sequence). V shed 5 bases and J shed 0 bases, with 16 bases lying between them. This CDR3 spans 17 amino acids. The CDR3 nucleotides read TGTGCCAGCAGCCTTGCCAGGTCAACTTCAACTAATGAAAAACTGTTTTTT. Translating gives CASSLARSTSTNEKLFF.

At least ten counts were recorded for this clonotype. This rearrangement joins TRBV7-2 to TRBJ2-3; D possibly corresponds to TRBD2 (6 bases). The CDR3 runs 16 residues. The ends were cut back, 2 bases at V and 3 bases at J, with 15 bases in the middle. From germline, CDR1 is SGHTA and CDR2 FQGNSA. The CDR3 DNA sequence: TGTGCCAGCAGCTTAACGTCAGGCGGGGTAACAGATACGCAGTATTTT. Translation gives CASSLTSGGVTDTQYF. Filled out from reference TRBV7-2 and TRBJ2-3, the complete variable domain reads GAGVSQSPSNKVTEKGKDVELRCDPISGHTALYWYRQSLGQGLEFLIYFQGNSAPDKSGLPSDRFSAERTGGSVSTLTIQRTQQEDSAVYLCASSLTSGGVTDTQYFGPGTRLTVL.

Many counts were recorded for this clonotype. The J gene is TRBJ2-1, the V gene TRBV13, with D possibly matching TRBD1 (6 bases). CDR1 PRHDT and CDR2 FYEKMQ come from the germline V gene (reference sequence). Trimming removed 4 bases at V and 7 bases at J, with 14 bases between. The CDR3 consists of 14 residues. In nucleotides, the CDR3 is TGTGCCAGCAGCTCTAACAGGGATGGGAATGAGCAGTTCTTC. This sequence encodes CASSSNRDGNEQFF.

In this sample, this clonotype is medium-sized. The V gene is TRBV6-2 or TRBV6-3, the J gene TRBJ2-2, with TRBD2 matching over 13 bases. This CDR3 region has 16 residues. After removal of 2 bases from V and 5 bases from J, the junction contained 2 bases not matched to a gene. Per the germline V gene, CDR1 is MNHEY and CDR2 is SVGEGT. The CDR3 is CASSYPLAGGTGELFF. The CDR3 bases are TGTGCCAGCAGTTACCCACTAGCGGGAGGGACCGGGGAGCTGTTTTTT.

To note about this clonotype: Being one base from a much bigger clone, this may be a read error. This chain uses TRBV6-2 or TRBV6-3 with TRBJ1-6; D is unclear. The CDR3 contains 16 residues. Trimming took 4 bases from V and 3 from J, leaving 13 bases between them. CDR1 MNHEY and CDR2 SVGEGT come from the germline V gene. CDR3 in DNA: TGTGCCAGCAGTTCCCGCTCCGGCTGCTATAATTCACCCCTCCACTTT. This codes for CASSSRSGCYNSPLHF.

The chain carries TRBV9 and TRBJ2-1, with 9 bases fitting TRBD2. Germline V gene lookup returns CDR1 SGDLS and CDR2 YYNGEE. V shed 0 bases and J 3 bases; nucleotides not matched to a gene: 4. The CDR3 length is 16 residues. The CDR3: CASSVATSGNYNEQFF. The CDR3 DNA is TGTGCCAGCAGCGTAGCGACTAGCGGAAACTACAATGAGCAGTTCTTC.

The chain recombines TRBV14 with TRBJ2-1; perhaps D is TRBD1 or TRBD2 (6 bases each). The germline V gene has CDR1 SGHDN and CDR2 FVKESK. The CDR3 length is 12 residues. V gave up 3 bases and J gave up 12 bases, with 12 bases separating them. CDR3 sequence reads: CASSQGHGGQFF. CDR3 nucleotides: TGTGCCAGCAGCCAGGGACACGGGGGGCAGTTCTTC. Full variable domain (missing parts from reference TRBV14 and TRBJ2-1): EAGVTQFPSHSVIEKGQTVTLRCDPISGHDNLYWYRRVMGKEIKFLLHFVKESKQDESGMPNNRFLAERTGGTYSTLKVQPAELEDSGVYFCASSQGHGGQFFGPGTRLTVL.

This clonotype was seen a few times. The gene calls are TRBV5-4 and TRBJ2-2, with 11 bases lining up with TRBD1. CDR1 and CDR2 (germline): SGHNT, YYREEE (reference sequence). The CDR3 runs 16 residues. The V gene end was trimmed by 4 bases and the J gene end by 7 bases; junction bases not matched to a gene: 9. The CDR3 coding sequence is TGTGCCAGCAGCCGGGCGGGACAGGGGGTTAGCGGGGAGCTGTTTTTT. The encoded protein is CASSRAGQGVSGELFF.

This clonotype counts as medium-sized. The chain carries TRBV18 and TRBJ1-4; D gene ambiguous. CDR3 length: 16 amino acids. CDR1 and CDR2 from the germline V gene are KGHSH and LQKENI. Trimming shortened V by 5 bases and J by 6 bases, and 19 bases separated the two germline ends. CDR3 DNA: TGTGCCAGCTCATCGAGACGGGGAGAAGGATATGAAAAACTGTTTTTT. This codes for CASSSRRGEGYEKLFF.

This clonotype was counted a few times. The gene calls are TRBV6-5 and TRBJ1-3; no firm D call. Germline V gives CDR1 MNHEY, CDR2 SVGAGI. This CDR3 contains 15 residues. Deletions cut 2 bases from V and 0 bases from J, with 8 bases between. CDR3 DNA sequence: TGTGCCAGCAGTTACGGGCAGGACTCTGGAAACACCATATATTTT. Protein sequence: CASSYGQDSGNTIYF.

In its sample, this clonotype was seen a few times. V and J are TRBV25-1 and TRBJ1-3, with a tentative D call TRBD1 (5 bases). This CDR3 spans 14 amino acids. Deletions cut 3 bases from V and 2 bases from J, with 8 bases between. Per germline, CDR1 MGHDK and CDR2 SYGVNS. CDR3 sequence: CASSEEGTGNTIYF. The DNA of the CDR3 is TGTGCCAGCAGTGAGGAGGGGACTGGAAACACCATATATTTT.

Worth noting for this clonotype: Just one base apart from a much larger clone, this may be a read error. CDR3 in DNA: TGTGCCAGCAGAAAGGAAATGAACTCTGAAGCTTTCTTT. It codes for CASRKEMNSEAFF. V gene TRBV7-9 combines with J gene TRBJ1-1; no definite D call. The germline gives CDR1 SEHNR, CDR2 FQNEAQ (reference sequence). The CDR3 length is 13 residues.